This T cell receptor beta chain was captured by sequencing in a study of shared clonotypes between healthy human individuals. As for this clone: Its antigen is unidentified.

Genomic DNA, for the unsorted samples, came from about 90 million PBMCs. The germline CDR1 and CDR2 sequences are MDHEN and SYDVKM. This CDR3 is built from 14 residues. V lost 3 bases and J 8 bases, leaving 14 bases between the germline ends. The authors distributed each subset's genomic DNA evenly over several immunoSEQ plates. The repertoire was sequenced with immunoSEQ multiplex PCR; TCRdb's copy has only in-frame clones and lacks some. The data show about half a million clones, around 73% seen once. Study-wide results and caveats: Represented diversity (both genetic and exposure-history) was limited by the small number of donors.

The genes are TRBV28 and TRBJ2-1; D tentatively reads TRBD1 or TRBD2 (6 bases each). Sequencing input: PBMCs. The TCR was taken from a middle-aged woman in good health. Some clones in this sample may be carry-over from other donors' samples. The CDR3 DNA reads TGTGCCAGCAGTTTTTTGGGGGGCCAGGATGAGCAGTTCTTC. Its translation: CASSFLGGQDEQFF.